This TCR beta chain was found in a study of T-cell reconstitution after alpha-beta-depleted transplantation in children (dated by TCRdb to the mid-2010s). Turning to the overall study: Using TCR repertoire profiling, the study quantitatively followed how T-cell immune reconstitution unfolded in children after TCRalphabeta/CD19-depleted allogeneic hematopoietic cell transplantation.

As concerns this clonotype: Its cognate antigen has yet to be identified. The junction and the germline gene differ at one end; a read error may be behind it.

Taken from the germline V gene, the CDR1 and CDR2 loops are KGHDR and SFDVKD. The CDR3 covers 15 residues, taking in both the cysteine and the phenylalanine. The only DNA kept is the CDR3, 45 bases in frame from the first base. Libraries came from PCR. The sequencing machine was an Illumina HiSeq 2500. To normalize quantification of the TCRbeta repertoire, the TCR libraries were built with molecular barcoding that relied on unique molecular identifiers. TCRdb trimmed public reads at Q25 via fastp, called clones via MiXCR and kept in-frame beta chains. When rows share a CDR3 protein, they turn into one entry using the most common DNA and genes. Within this sample are some 240,000 distinct CDR3 sequences, with 9.7% of them counted one time only. The top ten hold approximately 5% of the sample.

The sequences come from PBMCs from the stem cell graft donor, collected from the stem cell graft. The V gene is TRBV24-1 and the J gene is TRBJ2-3; 7 bases in between match TRBD2. This clonotype originated in a human donor who donated a stem cell graft to a child with SCID. The CDR3 has the sequence CTTIDMRQAGDTQYF. The DNA sequence reads TGTACCACCATTGATATGAGGCAAGCGGGGGATACGCAGTATTTT.